Here is one T cell receptor beta chain with its context. The antigen remains unidentified. This entry belongs to a study of hypomethylating agent response in myelodysplastic syndrome. Findings of the study overall: Control donors' ages did not match those of MDS patients.

Produced via immunoSEQ multiplex PCR; TCRdb's table is partial and in-frame only. The data contain thousands of clones, about 90% of them singletons. The CDR3 length is 13 residues. Germline-derived CDR1 and CDR2 are MNHNS and SASEGT. V lost 7 bases, J lost 4 bases, and 13 bases lay in between. Sequencing was performed on bone marrow, taken before or after starting hypomethylating agent treatment for myelodysplastic syndrome (not recorded which). This chain uses TRBV6-1 with TRBJ1-1, with D unclear. The TCR sequence derives from a human donor with myelodysplastic syndrome. CDR3 in DNA: TGTGCCAGCATGTCCGTCCCCATCACTGAAGCTTTCTTT. As protein: CASMSVPITEAFF.